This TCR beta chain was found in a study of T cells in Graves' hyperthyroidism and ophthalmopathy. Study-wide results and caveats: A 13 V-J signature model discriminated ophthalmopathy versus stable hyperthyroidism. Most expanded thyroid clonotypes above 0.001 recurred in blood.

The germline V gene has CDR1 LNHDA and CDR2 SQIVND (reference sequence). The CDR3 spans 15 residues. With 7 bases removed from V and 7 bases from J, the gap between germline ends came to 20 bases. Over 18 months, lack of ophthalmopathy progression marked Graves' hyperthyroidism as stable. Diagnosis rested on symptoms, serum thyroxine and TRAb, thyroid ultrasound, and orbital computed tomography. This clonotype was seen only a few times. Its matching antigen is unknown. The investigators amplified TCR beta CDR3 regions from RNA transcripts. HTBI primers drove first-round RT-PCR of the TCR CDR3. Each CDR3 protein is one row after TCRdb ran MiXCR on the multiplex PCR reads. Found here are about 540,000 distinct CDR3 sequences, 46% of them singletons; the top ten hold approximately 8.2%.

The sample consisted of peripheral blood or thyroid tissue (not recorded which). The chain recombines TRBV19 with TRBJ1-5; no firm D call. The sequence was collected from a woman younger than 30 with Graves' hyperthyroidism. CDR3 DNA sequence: TGTGCCAGTACCAAAGCCGGAGGATCTGGGCAGCCCCAGCATTTT. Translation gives CASTKAGGSGQPQHF. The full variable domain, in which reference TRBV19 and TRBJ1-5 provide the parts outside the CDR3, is DGGITQSPKYLFRKEGQNVTLSCEQNLNHDAMYWYRQDPGQGLRLIYYSQIVNDFQKGDIAEGYSVSREKKESFPLTVTSAQKNPTAFYLCASTKAGGSGQPQHFGDGTRLSIL.